The clone carrying this T cell receptor beta chain was recorded a few times. Its antigen is undetermined. Patients with uncontrolled infections, other autoimmune diseases, pregnancy or lactation were excluded. The data derive from a study of T cells in Graves' hyperthyroidism and ophthalmopathy. Overall study findings and caveats: Blood also held most thyroid clonotypes expanded beyond 0.001.

Authors of the study amplified TCR beta CDR3 regions from RNA transcripts. First-round RT-PCR of the TCR CDR3 relied on the HTBI primer set. TCRdb reanalysed the multiplex PCR reads using MiXCR and keeps one entry per CDR3 protein. The sample has some 580,000 distinct CDR3 sequences, about 16% seen once. The CDR3 sequence is 17 residues long. The germline V and J ends were trimmed by 0 bases and 0 bases, with 12 bases remaining between them. CDR1 and CDR2 (germline): MNHEY, SVGEGT. The rearrangement uses TRBV6-2 or TRBV6-3 and TRBJ1-5; tentative D call: TRBD1 (6 bases). The specimen sequenced was blood. This receptor was taken from a woman aged 40 to 50 with Graves' ophthalmopathy. CDR3 nucleotides: TGTGCCAGCAGTTACTCGGGGGCCGGTTATAGCAATCAGCCCCAGCATTTT. It translates to CASSYSGAGYSNQPQHF.